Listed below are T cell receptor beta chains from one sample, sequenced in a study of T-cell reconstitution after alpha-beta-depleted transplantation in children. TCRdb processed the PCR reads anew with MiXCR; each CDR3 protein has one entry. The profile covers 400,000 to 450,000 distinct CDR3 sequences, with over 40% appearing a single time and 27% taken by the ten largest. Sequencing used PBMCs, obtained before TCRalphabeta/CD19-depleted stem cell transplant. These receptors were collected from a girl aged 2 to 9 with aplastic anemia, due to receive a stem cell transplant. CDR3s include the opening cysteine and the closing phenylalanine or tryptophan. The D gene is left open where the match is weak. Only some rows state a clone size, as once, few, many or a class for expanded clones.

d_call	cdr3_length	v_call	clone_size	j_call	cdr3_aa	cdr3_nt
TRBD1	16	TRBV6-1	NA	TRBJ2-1	CASSQDPGQGSNEQFF	TGTGCCAGCAGTCAGGACCCGGGACAGGGCTCCAATGAGCAGTTCTTC
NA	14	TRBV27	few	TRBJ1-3	CASSWSGTGNTIYF	TGTGCCAGCAGTTGGTCAGGGACCGGAAACACCATATATTTT
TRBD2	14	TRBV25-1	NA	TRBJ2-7	CASSEEREGYEQYF	TGTGCCAGCAGTGAGGAGCGGGAAGGGTACGAGCAGTACTTC
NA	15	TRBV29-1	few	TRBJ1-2	CSVEGGQTANYGYTF	TGCAGCGTTGAGGGGGGACAAACAGCTAACTATGGCTACACCTTC
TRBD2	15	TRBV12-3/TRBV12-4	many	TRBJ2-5	CASSWVSGRLETQYF	TGTGCCAGCAGTTGGGTTAGCGGGAGGCTGGAGACCCAGTACTTC
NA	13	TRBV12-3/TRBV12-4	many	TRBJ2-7	CASFAVSSYEQYF	TGTGCCAGTTTCGCGGTAAGCTCCTACGAGCAGTACTTC
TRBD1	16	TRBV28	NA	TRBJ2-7	CASSRNAGQGSYEQYF	TGTGCCAGCAGTCGTAACGCGGGACAGGGCTCCTACGAGCAGTACTTC
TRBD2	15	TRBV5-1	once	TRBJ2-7	CASSALAASSYEQYF	TGCGCCAGCAGCGCGCTAGCGGCCAGCTCCTACGAGCAGTACTTC
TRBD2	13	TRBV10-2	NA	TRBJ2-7	CASGEGSRYEQYF	TGCGCCAGCGGGGAGGGCTCAAGGTACGAGCAGTACTTC
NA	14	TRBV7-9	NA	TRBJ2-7	CASSLGQPPYEQYF	TGTGCCAGCAGCTTGGGTCAGCCCCCCTACGAGCAGTACTTC
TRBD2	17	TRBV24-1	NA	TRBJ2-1	CATSDLRSSGVGNEQFF	TGTGCCACCAGTGATTTGCGGTCTAGCGGCGTAGGGAATGAGCAGTTCTTC
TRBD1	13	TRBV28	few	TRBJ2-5	CASSQQGGETQYF	TGTGCCAGCAGTCAACAGGGGGGAGAGACCCAGTACTTC
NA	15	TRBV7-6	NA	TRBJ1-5	CASSPTRGLHQPQHF	TGTGCCAGCAGCCCAACACGGGGGCTCCATCAGCCCCAGCATTTT
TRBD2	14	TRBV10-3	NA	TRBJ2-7	CAISGLAGGTEQYF	TGTGCCATCAGCGGATTAGCGGGGGGTACCGAGCAGTACTTC
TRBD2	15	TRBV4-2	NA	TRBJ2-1	CASSPTSGNGNEQFF	TGTGCCAGCAGCCCCACCAGCGGGAACGGAAATGAGCAGTTCTTC
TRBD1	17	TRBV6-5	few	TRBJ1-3	CASSYSHPTGSGNTIYF	TGTGCCAGCAGTTACTCTCACCCGACAGGGTCCGGAAACACCATATATTTT
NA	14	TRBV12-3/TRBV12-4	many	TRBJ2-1	CAAQTGRLGNEQFF	TGTGCCGCCCAAACAGGGCGGTTGGGCAATGAGCAGTTCTTC
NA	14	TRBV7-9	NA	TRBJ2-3	CASRPAGARDTQYF	TGTGCCAGCAGACCGGCGGGGGCCAGGGATACGCAGTATTTT
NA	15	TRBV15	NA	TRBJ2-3	CATSSNRDGVDTQYF	TGTGCCACCAGCAGCAACAGGGATGGGGTGGATACGCAGTATTTC
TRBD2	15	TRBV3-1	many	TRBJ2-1	CASSRGLAGLNEQFF	TGTGCCAGCAGCCGCGGACTAGCGGGACTCAATGAGCAGTTCTTC
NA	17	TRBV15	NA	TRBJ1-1	CATSRDPRWGAGTEVFF	NA
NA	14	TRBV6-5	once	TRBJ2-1	CASSYSSVAKEQFF	TGTGCCAGCAGTTACTCGAGCGTAGCAAAAGAGCAGTTCTTC
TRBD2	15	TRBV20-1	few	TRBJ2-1	CSASFASGSYNEQFF	TGCAGTGCTAGTTTCGCTAGCGGGAGTTACAATGAGCAGTTCTTC
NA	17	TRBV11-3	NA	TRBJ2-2	CASSRTYSGGDTGELFF	TGTGCCAGCAGCCGCACATACTCGGGCGGGGACACCGGGGAGCTGTTTTTT
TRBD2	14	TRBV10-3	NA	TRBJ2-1	CAIRGGLEANEQFF	TGTGCCATCAGGGGAGGGTTGGAGGCAAATGAGCAGTTCTTC
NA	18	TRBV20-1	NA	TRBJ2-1	CSARDGATKGVSYNEQFF	TGCAGTGCTAGAGATGGGGCAACGAAAGGGGTATCCTACAATGAGCAGTTCTTC
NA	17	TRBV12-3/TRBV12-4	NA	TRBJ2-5	CASSLASVFDSSETQYF	TGTGCCAGCAGCTTAGCGTCCGTTTTTGACAGTTCAGAGACCCAGTACTTC
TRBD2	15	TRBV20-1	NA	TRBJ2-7	CSALTSGSSSYEQYF	TGCAGTGCCCTTACTAGCGGGTCTAGCTCCTACGAGCAGTACTTC
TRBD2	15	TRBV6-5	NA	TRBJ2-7	CASSYAGTRRPEQYF	TGTGCCAGCAGTTACGCCGGGACTAGGAGACCCGAGCAGTACTTC
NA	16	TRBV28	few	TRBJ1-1	CASSLLGQQRQPPVFF	TGTGCCAGCAGTTTATTAGGACAACAGAGACAGCCCCCGGTATTCTTT
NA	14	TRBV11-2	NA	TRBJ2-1	CASTLGNSYNEQFF	TGTGCCAGCACCCTGGGGAACTCCTACAATGAGCAGTTCTTC
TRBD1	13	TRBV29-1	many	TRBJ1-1	CSAMTGGDTEAFF	TGCAGCGCTATGACAGGGGGGGACACTGAAGCTTTCTTT
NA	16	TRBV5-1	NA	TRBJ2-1	CASSRSGESSYNEQFF	TGCGCCAGCAGCCGGTCAGGGGAGAGCTCCTACAATGAGCAGTTCTTC
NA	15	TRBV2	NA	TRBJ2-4	CASSAVTIAKNIQYF	TGTGCCAGCAGTGCCGTTACCATAGCCAAAAACATTCAGTACTTC
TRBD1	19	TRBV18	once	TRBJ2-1	CASSPGQDRAERGHNEQFF	TGTGCCAGCTCACCTGGGCAGGACAGGGCGGAAAGGGGACATAATGAGCAGTTCTTC
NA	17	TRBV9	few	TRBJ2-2	CASSPVRGVENTGELFF	TGTGCCAGCAGCCCGGTTCGAGGGGTGGAGAACACCGGGGAGCTGTTTTTT
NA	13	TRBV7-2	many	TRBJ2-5	CASSLAAQETQYF	TGTGCCAGCAGCTTAGCGGCCCAAGAGACCCAGTACTTC
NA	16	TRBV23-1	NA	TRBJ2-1	CASPSDGAFHYNEQFF	TGCGCCAGCCCTTCGGACGGGGCATTCCACTACAATGAGCAGTTCTTC
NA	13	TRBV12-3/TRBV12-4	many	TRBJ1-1	CASSTKGTLEAFF	TGTGCCAGCAGTACAAAGGGAACTCTTGAAGCTTTCTTT
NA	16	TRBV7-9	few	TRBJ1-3	CASSQALAGSGNTIYF	TGTGCCAGCAGCCAGGCCCTTGCCGGCTCTGGAAACACCATATATTTT
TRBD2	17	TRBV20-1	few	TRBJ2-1	CSARGRSSGGSYNEQFF	TGCAGTGCTAGGGGCCGATCTAGCGGGGGGTCCTACAATGAGCAGTTCTTC
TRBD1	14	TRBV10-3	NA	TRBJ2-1	CAISTGGSYNEQFF	TGTGCCATCAGTACAGGGGGCAGCTACAATGAGCAGTTCTTC
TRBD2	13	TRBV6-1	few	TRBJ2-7	CASRPGGLSEQYF	TGTGCCAGCAGGCCGGGGGGTCTAAGCGAGCAGTACTTC
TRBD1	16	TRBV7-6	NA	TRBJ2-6	CASSLTGGAGANVLTF	TGTGCCAGCAGCTTAACAGGGGGCGCTGGGGCCAACGTCCTGACTTTC
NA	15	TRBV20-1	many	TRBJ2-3	CSATGGHTFTDTQYF	TGCAGTGCCACCGGGGGCCACACATTCACAGATACGCAGTATTTT
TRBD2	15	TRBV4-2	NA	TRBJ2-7	CASSQERTSTYEQYF	TGTGCCAGCAGCCAAGAGAGGACTAGCACCTACGAGCAGTACTTC
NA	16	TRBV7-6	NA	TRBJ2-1	CASSPIRQGSYNEQFF	TGTGCCAGCAGCCCCATTAGACAAGGCTCCTACAATGAGCAGTTCTTC
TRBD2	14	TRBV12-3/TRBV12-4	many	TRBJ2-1	CASSLGSGSNEQFF	TGTGCCAGCAGTTTGGGCAGCGGGAGCAATGAGCAGTTCTTC
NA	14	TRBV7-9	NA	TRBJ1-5	CASSSSSGNQPQHF	TGTGCCAGCAGCTCTAGTTCTGGCAATCAGCCCCAGCATTTT
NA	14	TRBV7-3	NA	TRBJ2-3	CASSPESRTDTQYF	TGTGCCAGCAGCCCAGAAAGTCGCACAGATACGCAGTATTTT
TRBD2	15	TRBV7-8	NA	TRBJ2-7	CASSRSGIIPSEQYF	TGTGCCAGCAGCCGTAGCGGGATAATCCCCAGCGAGCAGTACTTC
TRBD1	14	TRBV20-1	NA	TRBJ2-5	CSAQNPGQSRTQYF	TGCAGTGCCCAGAATCCGGGACAGTCAAGAACCCAGTACTTC
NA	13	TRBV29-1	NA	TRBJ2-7	CSVGETVTYEQYF	TGCAGCGTTGGTGAGACGGTAACCTACGAGCAGTACTTC